This T cell receptor (beta chain) stems from a study of beta chain features in type 1 diabetes. Expressed TCRB transcripts were sequenced after all isolated RNA was converted to cDNA. Sequencing was performed with immunoSEQ multiplex PCR; in TCRdb, only in-frame clones are kept and a portion is missing. The repertoire holds roughly 300,000 clones, with approximately 9.9% as singletons. Donors contributed one heparinised blood draw apiece, averaging about 110 mL. Sorted cells reached over 95% purity in every population. Concerning this clone: Antigen specificity is unknown.

Notes on the study in general: Significant though moderate, a shortening of TCRB CDR3s appeared in all four CD4+ subsets of Type 1 diabetes patients. A PCR bias possibly favoring shorter templates would apply equally to patients and controls.

The material sequenced was central memory CD4+ T cells from blood. The source is a man aged 25 to 45 with type 1 diabetes.

Written as DNA, the CDR3 is TGTGCCAGCTCACAAGGGCCGGACACTGAAGCTTTCTTT. It encodes CASSQGPDTEAFF. This chain uses TRBV18 with TRBJ1-1; D gene unclear. Per germline, CDR1 KGHSH and CDR2 LQKENI. Deletions cut 4 bases from V and 3 bases from J, with 9 bases between. The CDR3 runs 13 residues. Complete variable domain (other parts from reference TRBV18 and TRBJ1-1): NAGVMQNPRHLVRRRGQEARLRCSPMKGHSHVYWYRQLPEEGLKFMVYLQKENIIDESGMPKERFSAEFPKEGPSILRIQQVVRGDSAAYFCASSQGPDTEAFFGQGTRLTVV.